The T cell receptor beta chain under discussion was sequenced for a study of cytomegalovirus exposure and HLA in healthy donors. Study results and caveats: Most observed TCR sequences were rare, whereas some public TCRs were detected in many donors. Testing in vitro showed a few CMV-associated chains specific for CMV antigens. Some TCR beta chains (approximately 180 of them) were listed as cytomegalovirus-associated.

Germline lookup yields CDR1 MDHEN and CDR2 SYDVKM. The ends were cut back, 3 bases at V and 5 bases at J, with 13 bases in the middle. CDR3 size: 14 residues. Clones were sequenced by immunoSEQ multiplex PCR, and TCRdb holds only the in-frame ones, with some missing. The sample carries tens of thousands of clones, roughly 94% recorded once. As regards this clone: The antigen remains undetermined.

The sequence derives from a woman between 18 and 29 years old in good health and CMV-seronegative. V gene TRBV28 combines with J gene TRBJ1-2; D is unresolved. The sample consisted of PBMCs. CDR3 nucleotides: TGTGCCAGCAGTTTTCTAGCAGAACTTTATGGCTACACCTTC. Protein product: CASSFLAELYGYTF.